This T cell receptor (beta chain) originates from a study of OX40 agonist ivuxolimab in advanced cancers. Sequencing used immunoSEQ multiplex PCR; TCRdb keeps in-frame clones, though not all of them. In the table there are fewer than 75,000 clones, roughly 87% of which are singletons. The sampling schedule covered blood at baseline, cycle 4 day 1, and cycle 7 day 1. Trimming took 6 bases from V and 4 from J; bases not matched to a gene: 1. CDR3 length equals 14 residues. Looked up from germline, CDR1 is SGHVS and CDR2 is FNYEAQ. Whole-study findings and limits: Among T cells, CD8+ cells averaged more expanded clones than CD4+ cells.

This clone was recorded only once. What it binds is unknown. J is TRBJ2-1 and V is TRBV7-6; the match to TRBD2 covers 12 bases. The receptor was derived from an adult with an advanced solid tumor such as melanoma, head and neck, liver or kidney cancer. This sample comprised CD4+ or CD8+ T cells sorted from blood, obtained in a trial of the OX40 agonist ivuxolimab. The CDR3 DNA is TGTGCCAGCAGAGGACTAGCGGGATACAATGAGCAGTTCTTC. It codes for CASRGLAGYNEQFF.